These T cell receptor beta chains were read from a single sample in a study of T cell responses to AZD1222 COVID-19 vaccine. TCRdb's copy holds only in-frame clones and misses some; the assay was immunoSEQ multiplex PCR. The sample lists about 110,000 clones, about nine tenths occurring once. The specimen comprised peripheral blood, sampled on day 0 of AZD1222 vaccination. The receptors originated from an adult in good health. The CDR3 runs from the conserved cysteine through the conserved F or W. The D gene is left open where the match is weak. Only some rows state a clone size, as once, few, many or a class for expanded clones.

cdr3_length: 13
j_call: TRBJ1-2
v_call: TRBV19
d_call: NA
clone_size: NA
cdr3_aa: CASIPGANYGYTF
cdr3_nt: TGTGCCAGTATCCCCGGGGCTAACTATGGCTACACCTTC

cdr3_length: 12
j_call: TRBJ1-5
v_call: TRBV12-3/TRBV12-4
d_call: NA
clone_size: once
cdr3_aa: CASSEGDQPQHF
cdr3_nt: TGTGCCAGCAGTGAGGGGGATCAGCCCCAGCATTTT

cdr3_length: 15
j_call: TRBJ2-2
v_call: TRBV7-7
d_call: TRBD2
clone_size: NA
cdr3_aa: CASSFDSGSTGELFF
cdr3_nt: TGTGCCAGCAGCTTTGATAGCGGGTCCACCGGGGAGCTGTTTTTT

cdr3_length: 14
j_call: TRBJ2-3
v_call: TRBV7-9
d_call: TRBD2
clone_size: NA
cdr3_aa: CAGGTSGLGDTQYF
cdr3_nt: TGTGCCGGGGGGACTAGCGGATTAGGAGATACGCAGTATTTT

cdr3_length: 11
j_call: TRBJ1-2
v_call: TRBV6-5
d_call: NA
clone_size: NA
cdr3_aa: CASHANYGYTF
cdr3_nt: TGTGCCTCGCACGCTAACTATGGCTACACCTTC

cdr3_length: 14
j_call: TRBJ1-3
v_call: TRBV6-5
d_call: NA
clone_size: NA
cdr3_aa: CASRPTGPGNTIYF
cdr3_nt: TGTGCCAGCAGGCCCACAGGTCCTGGAAACACCATATATTTT

cdr3_length: 16
j_call: TRBJ1-3
v_call: TRBV18
d_call: NA
clone_size: NA
cdr3_aa: CASSLTQEPSGNTIYF
cdr3_nt: TGTGCCAGCTCACTCACGCAGGAGCCCTCTGGAAACACCATATATTTT

cdr3_length: 15
j_call: TRBJ2-3
v_call: TRBV24-1
d_call: TRBD1
clone_size: NA
cdr3_aa: CATSDPTGVGDTQYF
cdr3_nt: TGTGCCACCAGTGATCCGACAGGGGTCGGTGATACGCAGTATTTT

cdr3_length: 11
j_call: TRBJ1-1
v_call: TRBV5-8
d_call: NA
clone_size: NA
cdr3_aa: CASSSMTEAFF
cdr3_nt: TGTGCCAGCAGCTCGATGACTGAAGCTTTCTTT

cdr3_length: 13
j_call: TRBJ1-1
v_call: TRBV5-6
d_call: NA
clone_size: NA
cdr3_aa: CASSLVRNTEAFF
cdr3_nt: TGTGCCAGCAGCTTGGTTAGAAACACTGAAGCTTTCTTT

cdr3_length: 15
j_call: TRBJ1-6
v_call: TRBV6-5
d_call: TRBD1
clone_size: NA
cdr3_aa: CASREGGRGNSPLHF
cdr3_nt: TGTGCCAGCAGGGAGGGGGGCAGGGGGAATTCACCCCTCCACTTT

cdr3_length: 14
j_call: TRBJ2-5
v_call: TRBV29-1
d_call: NA
clone_size: NA
cdr3_aa: CSVTVVVLGEGQYF
cdr3_nt: TGCAGCGTCACTGTCGTAGTTTTGGGAGAAGGCCAGTACTTC

cdr3_length: 15
j_call: TRBJ1-5
v_call: TRBV5-1
d_call: TRBD1
clone_size: NA
cdr3_aa: CASSLAGTGNQPQHF
cdr3_nt: TGCGCCAGCAGCTTGGCCGGGACAGGCAATCAGCCCCAGCATTTT

cdr3_length: 14
j_call: TRBJ1-4
v_call: TRBV19
d_call: NA
clone_size: NA
cdr3_aa: CASSLLGVGEKLFF
cdr3_nt: TGTGCCAGTAGCCTGCTGGGGGTTGGCGAAAAACTGTTTTTT

cdr3_length: 17
j_call: TRBJ2-7
v_call: TRBV6-1
d_call: TRBD2
clone_size: NA
cdr3_aa: CASSEFGGTSGLYEQYF
cdr3_nt: TGTGCCAGCAGTGAATTCGGTGGGACTAGCGGACTCTACGAGCAGTACTTC

cdr3_length: 16
j_call: TRBJ1-6
v_call: TRBV27
d_call: NA
clone_size: NA
cdr3_aa: CASSSRTGGYNSPLHF
cdr3_nt: TGTGCCAGCAGTTCACGTACCGGGGGGTATAATTCACCCCTCCACTTT

cdr3_length: 14
j_call: TRBJ1-2
v_call: TRBV5-4
d_call: NA
clone_size: NA
cdr3_aa: CASSFGTHNYGYTF
cdr3_nt: TGTGCCAGCAGCTTCGGGACACATAACTATGGCTACACCTTC

cdr3_length: 13
j_call: TRBJ1-5
v_call: TRBV2
d_call: NA
clone_size: NA
cdr3_aa: CASSEGRGGPQHF
cdr3_nt: TGTGCCAGCAGTGAGGGACGGGGTGGGCCCCAGCATTTT

cdr3_length: 16
j_call: TRBJ1-4
v_call: TRBV2
d_call: TRBD1
clone_size: NA
cdr3_aa: CASSYTDRVDGEKLFF
cdr3_nt: TGTGCCAGCAGTTACACGGACAGGGTTGATGGGGAAAAACTGTTTTTT

cdr3_length: 14
j_call: TRBJ1-2
v_call: TRBV6-5
d_call: TRBD1
clone_size: NA
cdr3_aa: CASSYGQGARGYTF
cdr3_nt: TGTGCCAGCAGTTACGGACAGGGGGCGCGTGGCTACACCTTC

cdr3_length: 17
j_call: TRBJ1-2
v_call: TRBV18
d_call: NA
clone_size: NA
cdr3_aa: CASSLLGNQGTGYGYTF
cdr3_nt: TGTGCCAGCTCACTACTCGGGAATCAAGGGACCGGCTATGGCTACACCTTC

cdr3_length: 15
j_call: TRBJ1-6
v_call: TRBV5-1
d_call: TRBD1
clone_size: NA
cdr3_aa: CASSLQGAGNSPLHF
cdr3_nt: TGCGCCAGCAGCTTACAGGGGGCGGGGAATTCACCCCTCCACTTT

cdr3_length: 15
j_call: TRBJ2-7
v_call: TRBV6-1
d_call: TRBD1
clone_size: NA
cdr3_aa: CASSEPGQGNHEQYF
cdr3_nt: TGTGCCAGCAGTGAGCCGGGACAGGGGAACCACGAGCAGTACTTC

cdr3_length: 16
j_call: TRBJ1-2
v_call: TRBV24-1
d_call: NA
clone_size: NA
cdr3_aa: CATSDSELTGIYGYTF
cdr3_nt: TGTGCCACCAGTGATTCAGAGTTAACAGGGATATATGGCTACACCTTC

cdr3_length: 13
j_call: TRBJ2-5
v_call: TRBV28
d_call: NA
clone_size: NA
cdr3_aa: CASSTGHTETQYF
cdr3_nt: TGTGCCAGCAGCACCGGGCATACAGAGACCCAGTACTTC

cdr3_length: 11
j_call: TRBJ1-2
v_call: TRBV19
d_call: TRBD1
clone_size: NA
cdr3_aa: CATSSGGGYTF
cdr3_nt: TGTGCCACCTCTTCAGGGGGCGGCTACACCTTC

cdr3_length: 14
j_call: TRBJ2-1
v_call: TRBV5-1
d_call: TRBD2
clone_size: NA
cdr3_aa: CASSLAGLANEQFF
cdr3_nt: TGCGCCAGCAGCTTGGCGGGACTAGCTAATGAGCAGTTCTTC

cdr3_length: 15
j_call: TRBJ2-1
v_call: TRBV29-1
d_call: TRBD2
clone_size: NA
cdr3_aa: CSVEELAGVGNEQFF
cdr3_nt: TGCAGCGTTGAAGAACTAGCGGGAGTTGGCAATGAGCAGTTCTTC

cdr3_length: 18
j_call: TRBJ2-2
v_call: TRBV27
d_call: TRBD2
clone_size: NA
cdr3_aa: CASSPGLAGGPRTGELFF
cdr3_nt: TGTGCCAGCAGTCCGGGACTAGCGGGGGGGCCTCGGACCGGGGAGCTGTTTTTT

cdr3_length: 15
j_call: TRBJ2-7
v_call: TRBV18
d_call: TRBD1
clone_size: NA
cdr3_aa: CASSPLGTGDHEQYF
cdr3_nt: TGTGCCAGCTCACCTCTGGGGACAGGGGACCACGAGCAGTACTTC

cdr3_length: 15
j_call: TRBJ1-5
v_call: TRBV28
d_call: TRBD1
clone_size: NA
cdr3_aa: CASSKTGQGNQPQHF
cdr3_nt: TGTGCCAGCAGTAAAACGGGACAGGGCAATCAGCCCCAGCATTTT

cdr3_length: 14
j_call: TRBJ1-5
v_call: TRBV19
d_call: NA
clone_size: once
cdr3_aa: CANSLVPEGQPQHF
cdr3_nt: TGTGCCAATAGTCTCGTCCCCGAGGGTCAGCCCCAGCATTTT

cdr3_length: 14
j_call: TRBJ1-6
v_call: TRBV2
d_call: TRBD1
clone_size: once
cdr3_aa: CASKQGARNSPLHF
cdr3_nt: TGTGCCAGCAAACAGGGGGCGCGGAATTCACCCCTCCACTTT

cdr3_length: 17
j_call: TRBJ1-6
v_call: TRBV5-4
d_call: TRBD1
clone_size: NA
cdr3_aa: CASAPGTGASYNSPLHF
cdr3_nt: TGTGCCAGCGCCCCCGGGACAGGGGCTTCCTATAATTCACCCCTCCACTTT

cdr3_length: 16
j_call: TRBJ2-1
v_call: TRBV28
d_call: NA
clone_size: NA
cdr3_aa: CASSLTGTLAYNEQFF
cdr3_nt: TGTGCCAGCAGTCTCACCGGGACCTTAGCCTACAATGAGCAGTTCTTC

cdr3_length: 12
j_call: TRBJ2-7
v_call: TRBV12-3/TRBV12-4
d_call: NA
clone_size: NA
cdr3_aa: CASSFRRGEQYF
cdr3_nt: TGTGCCAGCAGTTTTAGAAGGGGAGAGCAGTACTTC

cdr3_length: 16
j_call: TRBJ1-3
v_call: TRBV25-1
d_call: NA
clone_size: NA
cdr3_aa: CASGGHLDNSGNTIYF
cdr3_nt: TGTGCCAGCGGGGGACACCTCGATAACTCTGGAAACACCATATATTTT

cdr3_length: 16
j_call: TRBJ1-6
v_call: TRBV10-3
d_call: TRBD1
clone_size: NA
cdr3_aa: CAIKSGTGPYNSPLHF
cdr3_nt: TGTGCCATCAAATCCGGGACAGGGCCCTATAATTCACCCCTCCACTTT

cdr3_length: 16
j_call: TRBJ2-1
v_call: TRBV5-1
d_call: NA
clone_size: NA
cdr3_aa: CASSLGGRSSYNEQFF
cdr3_nt: TGCGCCAGCAGCTTGGGCGGCAGGAGCTCCTACAATGAGCAGTTCTTC

cdr3_length: 16
j_call: TRBJ1-1
v_call: TRBV18
d_call: TRBD1
clone_size: NA
cdr3_aa: CASSPQGQNSNTEAFF
cdr3_nt: TGTGCCAGCTCACCACAGGGACAGAATTCGAACACTGAAGCTTTCTTT

cdr3_length: 15
j_call: TRBJ2-1
v_call: TRBV7-9
d_call: TRBD2
clone_size: NA
cdr3_aa: CATPSGRSSYNEQFF
cdr3_nt: TGTGCCACACCGAGCGGGAGGAGCTCCTACAATGAGCAGTTCTTC

cdr3_length: 17
j_call: TRBJ1-1
v_call: TRBV4-1
d_call: TRBD1
clone_size: NA
cdr3_aa: CASSQSTGGPRNTEAFF
cdr3_nt: TGCGCCAGCAGCCAATCAACAGGGGGCCCAAGAAACACTGAAGCTTTCTTT

cdr3_length: 12
j_call: TRBJ1-2
v_call: TRBV3-1/TRBV3-2
d_call: TRBD1
clone_size: NA
cdr3_aa: CASSQADRACTF
cdr3_nt: TGTGCCAGCAGCCAAGCCGACAGGGCCTGCACCTTC

cdr3_length: 14
j_call: TRBJ1-5
v_call: TRBV6-5
d_call: NA
clone_size: NA
cdr3_aa: CASALRDTAQPQHF
cdr3_nt: TGTGCCAGCGCATTGAGGGACACCGCTCAGCCCCAGCATTTT

cdr3_length: 15
j_call: TRBJ2-7
v_call: TRBV19
d_call: TRBD1
clone_size: NA
cdr3_aa: CASSMRQGYSYEQYF
cdr3_nt: TGTGCCAGTAGTATGCGACAGGGCTACTCCTACGAGCAGTACTTC

cdr3_length: 16
j_call: TRBJ2-1
v_call: TRBV14
d_call: NA
clone_size: NA
cdr3_aa: CASSQWGSPTYNEQFF
cdr3_nt: TGTGCCAGCAGCCAATGGGGCTCTCCGACCTACAATGAGCAGTTCTTC

cdr3_length: 13
j_call: TRBJ1-2
v_call: TRBV7-9
d_call: NA
clone_size: NA
cdr3_aa: CASTPGLYKGYTF
cdr3_nt: TGTGCCAGCACCCCCGGGCTCTACAAGGGCTACACCTTC

cdr3_length: 15
j_call: TRBJ1-4
v_call: TRBV15
d_call: NA
clone_size: NA
cdr3_aa: CATSSNGQRNEKLFF
cdr3_nt: TGTGCCACCAGCAGTAATGGACAGCGGAATGAAAAACTGTTTTTT

cdr3_length: 15
j_call: TRBJ1-6
v_call: TRBV27
d_call: NA
clone_size: once
cdr3_aa: CASWRTKGNNSPLHF
cdr3_nt: TGTGCCAGCTGGAGGACAAAAGGAAATAATTCACCCCTCCACTTT

cdr3_length: 14
j_call: TRBJ2-7
v_call: TRBV6-5
d_call: NA
clone_size: NA
cdr3_aa: CASSYSVDAYEQYF
cdr3_nt: TGTGCCAGCAGTTACTCGGTGGACGCCTACGAGCAGTACTTC

cdr3_length: 14
j_call: TRBJ1-1
v_call: TRBV5-1
d_call: NA
clone_size: NA
cdr3_aa: CASSLDAVGTEAFF
cdr3_nt: TGCGCCAGCAGCTTGGATGCAGTTGGGACTGAAGCTTTCTTT

cdr3_length: 14
j_call: TRBJ1-5
v_call: TRBV20-1
d_call: TRBD1
clone_size: NA
cdr3_aa: CSASSGTGVKVQHF
cdr3_nt: TGCAGTGCTAGTTCCGGGACAGGAGTAAAGGTCCAGCATTTT